A selection of T cell receptor beta chains follows, all from one sample in a study of CD8 T cells in Susac syndrome. Each CDR3 protein gets one entry after TCRdb re-called the immunoSEQ multiplex PCR reads with MiXCR. The sample has 75,000 to 80,000 distinct CDR3 sequences, roughly 95% seen once. Source material: CD8+ T cells from PBMCs. The receptor set was obtained from a human donor with Susac syndrome. The CDR3 runs from the conserved cysteine through the conserved F or W. A D gene is named only where the DNA matches it firmly. Rows give clone size only sometimes, using once, few, many, or a class for an expanded clone.

>TRBV7-2|-|TRBJ2-3|-
TGTGCCAGCAGCTTAAGGAGAAATCCCTCCCCAGATACGCAGTATTTT
CASSLRRNPSPDTQYF
>TRBV20-1|-|TRBJ1-1|-
TGCAGTGCTCCCTGGACCGGATCCACTGAAGCTTTCTTT
CSAPWTGSTEAFF
>TRBV6-4|-|TRBJ1-2|-
TGTGCCAGCAGTGAAGATCGACAGGACTATGGCTACACCTTC
CASSEDRQDYGYTF
>TRBV27|once|TRBJ2-7|-
TGTGCCAGCAGTTTGGGACGGCTTTCCTACGAGCAGTACTTC
CASSLGRLSYEQYF
>TRBV13|-|TRBJ2-7|-
TGTGCCAGCAGCTACGGGACGGGGGCCGGGGAGCAGTACTTC
CASSYGTGAGEQYF
>TRBV11-2|-|TRBJ2-7|-
TGTGCCAGCAGCTCACCGTTACAGGGAAACGAGCAGTACTTC
CASSSPLQGNEQYF
>TRBV15|-|TRBJ2-5|-
TGTGCCACCCAGTCTTACCAAGAGACCCAGTACTTC
CATQSYQETQYF
>TRBV7-7|-|TRBJ1-1|-
TGTGCCAGCAGCACGATACTAACTGAAGCTTTCTTT
CASSTILTEAFF
>TRBV27|once|TRBJ2-5|-
TGTGCCAGCAGGGGGCGCCTAGAGACCCAGTACTTC
CASRGRLETQYF
>TRBV12-5|-|TRBJ2-7|-
TGTGCTAGTGAAGGCAGGGGCTACGAGCAGTACTTC
CASEGRGYEQYF
>TRBV2|-|TRBJ2-7|TRBD1
TGTGCCAGCATAGGGGGCAGGAACGAGCAGTACTTC
CASIGGRNEQYF
>TRBV7-6|-|TRBJ1-5|-
TGTGCCAGCAGCCCACCCAATCAGCCCCAGCATTTT
CASSPPNQPQHF
>TRBV5-6|-|TRBJ2-5|-
TGTGCCAGCAGCTTGGACCCCCCCCAAGAGACCCAGTACTTC
CASSLDPPQETQYF
>TRBV9|-|TRBJ1-3|-
TGTGCCAGCAGCGAGAGGTCTGGAAACACCATATATTTT
CASSERSGNTIYF
>TRBV5-1|-|TRBJ2-1|TRBD2
TGCGCCAGCAGCTTGTTTGGGACTAGCGGGCTGTACAATGAGCAGTTCTTC
CASSLFGTSGLYNEQFF
>TRBV9|-|TRBJ2-5|-
TGTGCCAGCAGCGTAAGGAACAACCCAGAGACCCAGTACTTC
CASSVRNNPETQYF
>TRBV7-3|-|TRBJ2-1|-
TGTGCCAGCAGCCTATTGGGGTCAAGTAGCTCCTACAATGAGCAGTTCTTC
CASSLLGSSSSYNEQFF
>TRBV29-1|once|TRBJ1-1|TRBD1
TGCAGCGTTGAACGCGAGGGGGCTTGGACTGAAGCTTTCTTT
CSVEREGAWTEAFF
>TRBV27|-|TRBJ2-1|-
TGTGCCAGCATGGAGGGCCGCAATGAGCAGTTCTTC
CASMEGRNEQFF
>TRBV6-2/TRBV6-3|once|TRBJ2-3|-
TGTGCCAGCAGTTACCGCGGGGCGGCAGATACGCAGTATTTT
CASSYRGAADTQYF
>TRBV3-1|-|TRBJ2-3|-
TGTGCCAGCAGCCAAGACAGAGCCACAGATACGCAGTATTTT
CASSQDRATDTQYF
>TRBV25-1|-|TRBJ2-7|-
TGTGCCAGCAGTGAATTAAGCGACTCCTACGAGCAGTACTTC
CASSELSDSYEQYF